The present T cell receptor (beta chain) was sequenced within a study of long-term antiretroviral therapy in people with HIV. Study-level points and caveats: Versus controls, repertoires in people with HIV had narrower CDR3 length ranges.

The ends were cut back, 0 bases at V and 8 bases at J, with 13 bases in the middle. The V gene's germline CDR1 is MNHEY and CDR2 SVGAGI. The CDR3 loop spans 15 amino acids. With regard to this clone: Its antigen is still unknown.

immunoSEQ v3.0 was run at survey level. Some clones are missing from TCRdb's copy, which holds only in-frame ones; the method was immunoSEQ multiplex PCR. The table includes some 25,000 clones, around 85% detected once. Here the sequenced sample was unsorted PBMCs, taken 1.2 years after starting antiretroviral therapy. The sequence was obtained from a man in his fifties or sixties with HIV. This rearrangement joins TRBV6-5 to TRBJ2-2, with D possibly TRBD1 on 6 matching bases. As DNA, the CDR3 is TGTGCCAGCAGTTACTCTAGCAGGGGAAGGGGGGAGCTGTTTTTT. This codes for CASSYSSRGRGELFF.